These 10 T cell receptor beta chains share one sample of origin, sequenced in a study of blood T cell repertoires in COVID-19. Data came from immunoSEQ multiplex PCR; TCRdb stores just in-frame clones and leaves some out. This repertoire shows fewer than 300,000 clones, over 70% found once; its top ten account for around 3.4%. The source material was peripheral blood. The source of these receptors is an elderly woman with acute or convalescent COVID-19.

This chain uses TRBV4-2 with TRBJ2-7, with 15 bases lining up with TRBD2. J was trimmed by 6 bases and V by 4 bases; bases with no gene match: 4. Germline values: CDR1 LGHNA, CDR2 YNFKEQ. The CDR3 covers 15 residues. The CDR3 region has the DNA TGTGCCAGCAGCCTCTCGGGACTAGCGGGAGGCGAGCAGTACTTC. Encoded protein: CASSLSGLAGGEQYF.

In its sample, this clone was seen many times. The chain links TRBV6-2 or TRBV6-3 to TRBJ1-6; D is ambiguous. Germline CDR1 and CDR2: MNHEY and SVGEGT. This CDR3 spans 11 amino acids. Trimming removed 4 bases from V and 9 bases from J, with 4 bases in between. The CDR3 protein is CASSFGSPLHF. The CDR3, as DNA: TGTGCCAGCAGTTTCGGTTCACCCCTCCACTTT.

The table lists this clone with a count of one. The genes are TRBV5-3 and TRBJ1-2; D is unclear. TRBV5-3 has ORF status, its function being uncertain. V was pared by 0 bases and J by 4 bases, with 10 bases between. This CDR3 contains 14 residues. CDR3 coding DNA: TGTGCCAGAAGCTTGGAACAGAGGGCCTATGGCTACACCTTC. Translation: CARSLEQRAYGYTF.

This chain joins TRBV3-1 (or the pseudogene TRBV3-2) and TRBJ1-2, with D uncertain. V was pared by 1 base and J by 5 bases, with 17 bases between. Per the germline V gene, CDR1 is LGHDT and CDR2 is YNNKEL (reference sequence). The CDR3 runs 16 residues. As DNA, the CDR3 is TGTGCCAGCAGCCAAGGGTCGATAGCGCTACTATATGGCTACACCTTC. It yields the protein CASSQGSIALLYGYTF.

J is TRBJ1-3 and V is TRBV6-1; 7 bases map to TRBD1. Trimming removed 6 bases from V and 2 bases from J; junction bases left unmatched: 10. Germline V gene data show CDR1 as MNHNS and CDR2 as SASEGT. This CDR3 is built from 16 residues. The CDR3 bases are TGTGCCAGCAGGGAACAGGGGAGCTTTGCTGGAAACACCATATATTTT. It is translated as CASREQGSFAGNTIYF.

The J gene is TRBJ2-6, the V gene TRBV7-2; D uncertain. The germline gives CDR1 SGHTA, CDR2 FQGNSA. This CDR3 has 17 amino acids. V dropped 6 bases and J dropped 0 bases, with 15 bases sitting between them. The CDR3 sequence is CASSRHRAYSGANVLTF. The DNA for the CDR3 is TGTGCCAGCAGTAGACACAGAGCCTACTCTGGGGCCAACGTCCTGACTTTC.

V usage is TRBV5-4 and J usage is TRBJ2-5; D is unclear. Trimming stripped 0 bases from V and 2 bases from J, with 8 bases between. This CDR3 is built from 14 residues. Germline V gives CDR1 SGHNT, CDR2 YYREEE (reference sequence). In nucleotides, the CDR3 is TGTGCCAGCAGCTTGGTTGTCGGGCAAGAGACCCAGTACTTC. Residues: CASSLVVGQETQYF.

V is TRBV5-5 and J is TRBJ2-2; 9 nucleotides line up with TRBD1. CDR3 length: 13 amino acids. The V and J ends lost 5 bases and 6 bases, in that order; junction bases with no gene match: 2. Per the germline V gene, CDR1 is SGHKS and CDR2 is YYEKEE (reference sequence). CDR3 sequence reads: CASRTGGPGELFF. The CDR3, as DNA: TGTGCCAGCAGAACAGGGGGCCCCGGGGAGCTGTTTTTT.

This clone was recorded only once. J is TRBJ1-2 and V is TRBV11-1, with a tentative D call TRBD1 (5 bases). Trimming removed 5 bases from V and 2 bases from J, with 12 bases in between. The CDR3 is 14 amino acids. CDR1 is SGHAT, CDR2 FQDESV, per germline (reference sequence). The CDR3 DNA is TGTGCCAGCAGCCCCCGACCAGGGAACTATGGCTACACCTTC. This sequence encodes CASSPRPGNYGYTF.

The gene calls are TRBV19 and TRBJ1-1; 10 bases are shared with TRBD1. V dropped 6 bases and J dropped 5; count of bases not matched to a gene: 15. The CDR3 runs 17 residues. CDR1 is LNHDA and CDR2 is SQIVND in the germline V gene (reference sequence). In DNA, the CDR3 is TGTGCCAGTAGCAATGCTCCTCGGACAGGGGGTAGGACTGAAGCTTTCTTT. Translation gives CASSNAPRTGGRTEAFF.